The subject of this entry is one T cell receptor beta chain. Its antigen is not known. The source of the sample is a study of PD-1 blockade in classical Hodgkin lymphoma. CDR3 length equals 18 residues. CDR1 is SGHRS and CDR2 is YFSETQ in the germline V gene. V dropped 3 bases and J dropped 4; count of bases not matched to a gene: 10. The table came from immunoSEQ multiplex PCR; TCRdb's copy has only in-frame clones and leaves some out. The sample yields about 27,000 clones, over 60% seen once. General observations from the study: For complete responders, baseline diversity was comparable to that of newly diagnosed patients.

Time point: cycle 4 day 1 (C4D1), after five to seven weeks of nivolumab. Patients all relapsed after autologous stem cell transplantation, and there was variation in brentuximab vedotin exposure. Best response was recorded as complete response, partial response or progressive disease. The specimen comprised peripheral blood mononuclear cells (PBMCs), sampled before the fourth cycle of nivolumab. The origin of this receptor is a human donor with classical Hodgkin lymphoma. This chain links TRBV5-1 with TRBJ2-3, with TRBD2 identical over 14 bases. CDR3 in DNA: TGCGCCAGCAGCTCAGGGGGACTAGCGGGAGAGTGGCCAGATACGCAGTATTTT. As protein: CASSSGGLAGEWPDTQYF.